This T cell receptor beta chain was profiled in a study of blood T cell repertoires in COVID-19. Background on the study: Specimens from acute and convalescent COVID-19 originated in the United States, Italy and Spain. PBMCs, B-cell-depleted T cells, or T cells were the source of the cDNA or gDNA that made up the material.

Using immunoSEQ multiplex PCR, the repertoire was profiled, and TCRdb retains in-frame clones only, with some absent. This sample has roughly 100,000 clones, with roughly 82% found just once. The CDR3 covers 17 residues. From germline, CDR1 is GTSNPN and CDR2 SVGIG (reference sequence). J was trimmed by 5 bases and V by 1 base; bases with no gene match: 12. This chain joins TRBV30 and TRBJ1-5; 9 bases map to TRBD1. This TCR came from an elderly man with acute or convalescent COVID-19. The sequenced sample was peripheral blood. CDR3 protein: CAWSGDRAGTGYQPQHF. CDR3 nucleotides: TGTGCCTGGAGTGGAGACCGAGCCGGGACAGGGTATCAGCCCCAGCATTTT.